A selection of T cell receptor beta chains follows, all from one sample in a study of OX40 agonist ivuxolimab in advanced cancers. This table comes from immunoSEQ multiplex PCR, and its TCRdb copy is limited to in-frame clones, with some not included. This sample has fewer than 65,000 clones, with about 88% found just once. Here the sequenced sample was CD4+ or CD8+ T cells sorted from blood, taken in a trial of the OX40 agonist ivuxolimab. The receptors were sampled from an adult with an advanced solid tumor such as melanoma, head and neck, liver or kidney cancer. Both conserved end residues are part of each CDR3. The D gene is left open where the match is weak. Some rows mark clone size as missing; the rest say once, few, many or name a class of expanded clone.

d_call | cdr3_length | clone_size | j_call | v_call | cdr3_nt | cdr3_aa
. | 11 | . | TRBJ2-5 | TRBV30 | TGTGCCTGGAGCGGTCAAGAGACCCAGTACTTC | CAWSGQETQYF
TRBD1 | 15 | few | TRBJ1-2 | TRBV12-5 | TGTGCTAGTGGTTTGACAGGGGGAAACAACTATGGCTACACCTTC | CASGLTGGNNYGYTF
. | 14 | . | TRBJ1-5 | TRBV7-9 | TGTGCCAGCAGCCGCGACCGTGTCGGTCAGCCCCAGCATTTT | CASSRDRVGQPQHF
TRBD2 | 15 | once | TRBJ2-7 | TRBV5-4 | TGTGCCAGCAGCTTGGGCGGGAGGAGCTCCTACGAGCAGTACTTC | CASSLGGRSSYEQYF
. | 12 | . | TRBJ2-7 | TRBV6-6 | TGTGCCAGCAGTTCCATCGGGACATGGGCGTACTTC | CASSSIGTWAYF
. | 15 | once | TRBJ1-1 | TRBV2 | TGTGCCAGCAGCCCCCAGGGGACGGAGAACACTGAAGCTTTCTTT | CASSPQGTENTEAFF
. | 15 | few | TRBJ1-2 | TRBV7-2 | TGTGCCAGCAGCTCCAGATTCGGGGGAGTTCAGGGCTACACCTTC | CASSSRFGGVQGYTF
. | 12 | . | TRBJ2-2 | TRBV10-3 | TGTGCCATCAGTGAGGGCCTCCGGGAGCTGTTTTTT | CAISEGLRELFF
. | 15 | . | TRBJ2-7 | TRBV14 | TGTGCCAGCAGCCAAGGACGTATCCCTCTCTACGAGCAGTACTTC | CASSQGRIPLYEQYF
. | 14 | . | TRBJ2-7 | TRBV30 | TGTGCCTGGTCTTTGGGGGGCCCAAACTACGAGCAGTACTTC | CAWSLGGPNYEQYF
TRBD2 | 15 | . | TRBJ2-5 | TRBV4-1 | TGCGCCAGCAGCTCCCGGGACCCAGCGGGGGAGACCCAGTACTTC | CASSSRDPAGETQYF
TRBD1 | 13 | . | TRBJ1-2 | TRBV28 | TGTGCCAGCAGTATTCAGGGGGCCTATGGCTACACCTTC | CASSIQGAYGYTF
TRBD1 | 14 | . | TRBJ1-4 | TRBV6-1 | TGTGCCAGCAGCCCGACAGGGGGCTGGGAAAAACTGTTTTTT | CASSPTGGWEKLFF
TRBD2 | 16 | . | TRBJ2-7 | TRBV28 | TGTGCCAGCAGCCACGTCTGGACTAGCGGGTCCTACGAGCAGTACTTC | CASSHVWTSGSYEQYF
. | 14 | . | TRBJ1-2 | TRBV5-1 | TGCGCCAGCAGCTCCCGAGGGGATAACTATGGCTACACCTTC | CASSSRGDNYGYTF
. | 13 | . | TRBJ2-5 | TRBV28 | TGTGCCAGCTCCCGACAGTATCAAGAGACCCAGTACTTC | CASSRQYQETQYF
. | 13 | . | TRBJ2-7 | TRBV11-2 | TGTGCCAGCAGCCCAGAGACAGGTAATTGGCAGTACTTC | CASSPETGNWQYF
. | 15 | . | TRBJ2-6 | TRBV28 | TGTGCCAGCACTTCTCAAGGCTCTGGGGCCAACGTCCTGACTTTC | CASTSQGSGANVLTF
TRBD1 | 18 | . | TRBJ2-5 | TRBV5-1 | TGCGCCAGCAGCTTTCTACCCGTCTCGGGACAGGTAACAGAGACCCAGTACTTC | CASSFLPVSGQVTETQYF
TRBD2 | 15 | few | TRBJ2-7 | TRBV28 | TGTGCCAGCAGTCACCAAGGACTAGCGGCAGCTGGGCAGTACTTC | CASSHQGLAAAGQYF
TRBD2 | 16 | . | TRBJ2-1 | TRBV18 | TGTGCCAGCTCACCACCGGGACTAGCGATTACCCGTGAGCAGTTCTTC | CASSPPGLAITREQFF
TRBD1 | 17 | . | TRBJ1-1 | TRBV7-9 | TGTGCCAGCAGTCACAGGGGGCTTCTGGGGATGAACACTGAAGCTTTCTTT | CASSHRGLLGMNTEAFF